This T cell receptor (beta chain) was recorded in a study of blood T cell repertoires in COVID-19. Libraries were prepared by immunoSEQ multiplex PCR; TCRdb keeps only in-frame clonotypes and omits some of them. The sample includes around 300,000 clones, 80% to 90% of them seen just once. V shed 0 bases and J shed 4 bases, with 20 bases lying between them. Germline assignment: CDR1 SGDLS and CDR2 YYNGEE. This CDR3 comprises 17 residues. V is TRBV9 and J is TRBJ2-7; D is perhaps TRBD1 (5 bases). Specimen: peripheral blood. The TCR comes from a woman in her sixties or seventies with acute or convalescent COVID-19. The CDR3 nucleotides read TGTGCCAGCAGCGTAGGGTCAGGGTCGGTCCCCCCTTACGAGCAGTACTTC. It yields the protein CASSVGSGSVPPYEQYF.